Listed here are 16 T cell receptor gamma chains from one sample, sequenced in a study of gamma delta lymphoproliferative disorders and STAT genes. TCRdb used CATT to re-call clones from the multiplex PCR reads. The table shows a few thousand gamma-chain clones, with 7.9% occurring only once. Genomic DNA from isolated PBMCs served as the sequencing template. Sequenced material: blood. These receptors all stem from a human donor in good health.

A note on this clone: The DNA is left out, because the CDR3 cannot be placed on it with certainty; the CDR3 is given as TCRdb lists it. The V gene is TRGV2; the J gene was not called. Per the germline V gene, CDR1 is EGSNGY and CDR2 is YDSYNSKV. The CDR3 is 17 residues long, counting both termini. CDR3 amino acids: CATWDGSRGSLAVEQHF.

This clone was counted only a few times. This DNA's translation differs at residue 7 from TCRdb's protein, which comes from a much larger clone; a read error is likely, and the protein shown is translated from the DNA. The J gene is TRGJ1 or TRGJ2, the V gene TRGV3. TCRdb does not report a J gene; here it was assigned by matching the DNA to germline references. CDR3 length: 13 residues. Trimming took 0 bases from V and 6 from J; bases not matched to a gene: 5. CDR1 and CDR2 (germline): VTNTFY, YDVSTARD (reference sequence). This chain's CDR3 is CATWDRRGYKKLF. The CDR3 nucleotides read TGTGCCACCTGGGACAGGCGCGGTTATAAGAAACTCTTT.

This clone is medium-sized by share. The V call is TRGV4, the J call TRGJ1 or TRGJ2. TCRdb is silent on the J gene; assignment here came from matching the DNA to germline. V gave up 3 bases and J gave up 10 bases; unmatched junction bases: 6. Germline V CDR1 and CDR2: EGSTGY, YDSYTSSV. The CDR3 has 11 residues. Written as DNA, the CDR3 is TGTGCCACCTGGGATAGAACCAAGAAACTCTTT. Its protein is CATWDRTKKLF.

This clone is medium-sized. The chain has TRGV10 and TRGJP1. The J gene, absent from TCRdb, was called here by matching the DNA to germline. TRGV10 is designated an ORF whose function remains uncertain. This CDR3 contains 14 residues. The J segment lost 8 bases and the V segment lost 8 bases, leaving 12 bases of the junction unmatched. In DNA, the CDR3 is TGTGCTGCGTGGGATCCGGTCAAAGGTTGGTTCAAGATATTT. Encoded protein: CAAWDPVKGWFKIF.

In its sample, this clone ranks as medium-sized (0.01 to 0.1%). The J gene has no call, while the V gene is TRGV8. Germline-derived CDR1 and CDR2 are VENAVY and YDSYNSRV. The CDR3 consists of 9 residues. CDR3 DNA sequence: TGTGCCACCTGGGATCTGATGCTCTTT. Translation: CATWDLMLF.

This clone ranks as medium-sized. The chain carries TRGV2 and TRGJ1 or TRGJ2. The J gene, not given by TCRdb, was assigned here from a germline match of the nucleotide sequence. Trimming removed 0 bases from V and 3 bases from J; junction bases left unmatched: 8. Looked up from germline, CDR1 is EGSNGY and CDR2 is YDSYNSKV. The CDR3 has 15 residues. This CDR3 reads CATWDGPFFYYKKLF. The CDR3 DNA reads TGTGCCACCTGGGACGGGCCTTTTTTTTATTATAAGAAACTCTTT.

By share of the sample, this clone is medium-sized. This chain connects TRGV8 to TRGJ1 or TRGJ2. In the absence of a J gene in TCRdb, the DNA was matched to germline to assign it here. There are 9 residues in the CDR3. The ends lost 9 bases at V and 12 bases at J; junction bases unmatched: 8. Germline V gene data show CDR1 as VENAVY and CDR2 as YDSYNSRV. This chain's CDR3 is CATGGMKLF. As DNA, the CDR3 is TGTGCCACCGGCGGGATGAAACTCTTT.

This clone has at least ten counts. The DNA is omitted, as the CDR3 cannot be located on it reliably, and the CDR3 follows TCRdb's listing. The J gene was not called, though the V gene is TRGV11. TRGV11 is classed as an ORF, of uncertain function. The CDR3 is 19 amino acids in total, end residues counted. Here the CDR3 reads CTTVPAGWGGLNLYYKKLF.

By proportion, this clone is medium-sized. The chain joins TRGV3 to TRGJ1 or TRGJ2. Matching the DNA to germline supplied the J gene, which TCRdb does not give. The CDR3 sequence is 16 residues long. Germline V gene data show CDR1 as VTNTFY and CDR2 as YDVSTARD (reference sequence). The V gene end was trimmed by 1 base and the J gene end by 0 bases; junction bases not matched to a gene: 9. CDR3 sequence: CATWDSPSPNYYKKLF. For the CDR3, the DNA is TGTGCCACCTGGGACAGCCCGTCTCCGAATTATTATAAGAAACTCTTT.

By share of the sample, this clone is medium-sized. V and J are TRGV4 and TRGJ1 or TRGJ2. TCRdb supplies no J gene; here it was assigned by aligning the nucleotide sequence to germline. The CDR3 loop spans 14 amino acids. From germline, CDR1 is EGSTGY and CDR2 YDSYTSSV. V trimming: 6 bases; J trimming: 6 bases; junction bases outside the gene matches: 14. In DNA, the CDR3 is TGTGCCACCTGGACAAACCGGGGAGGTTATAAGAAACTCTTT. As protein: CATWTNRGGYKKLF.

This clone rates as medium-sized. V usage is TRGV10 and J usage is TRGJ1 or TRGJ2. TCRdb carries no J gene annotation; the J gene was assigned here by matching the DNA with germline. TRGV10 is an ORF, with its function uncertain. This CDR3 comprises 11 residues. Germline trimming cut 8 bases from V and 7 bases from J; bases unmatched to any gene: 6. In DNA, the CDR3 is TGTGCTGCGTGGGACACATATAAGAAACTCTTT. Protein product: CAAWDTYKKLF.

This clone was found a few times. The V call is TRGV2, the J call TRGJ1 or TRGJ2. TCRdb supplies no J gene; here it was assigned by aligning the nucleotide sequence to germline. The V segment lost 9 bases and the J segment 3 bases; nucleotides outside the gene matches: 2. Germline CDR1 and CDR2: EGSNGY and YDSYNSKV. This CDR3 spans 10 amino acids. This CDR3 reads CATVYYKKLF. DNA of the CDR3: TGTGCCACCGTTTATTATAAGAAACTCTTT.

In its sample, this clone is medium-sized. The DNA is left out, because the CDR3 cannot be placed on it with certainty; the CDR3 is given as TCRdb lists it. V gene assignment gives TRGV11, but the J gene was left uncalled. TRGV11 is given ORF status, its function remaining uncertain. The CDR3 has 14 amino acids, counting both end residues. The CDR3 is CTTVPAGLGTWGLF.

This clone is classed as medium-sized. The V call is TRGV5, the J call TRGJ1 or TRGJ2. In the absence of a J gene in TCRdb, the DNA was matched to germline to assign it here. The CDR3 runs to 10 residues. CDR1 is VINAFY and CDR2 is YDVSNSKD in the germline V gene. Unmatched junction bases numbered 8, after V lost 8 bases and J lost 10 bases. The CDR3: CATFVGKKLF. The CDR3 region has the DNA TGTGCCACCTTTGTGGGGAAGAAACTCTTT.

This clone came up a few times. The DNA is left out, because the CDR3 cannot be placed on it with certainty; the CDR3 is given as TCRdb lists it. The V gene call is TRGV11, and the J gene call is absent. TRGV11 is an ORF, and what it does is uncertain. The CDR3 is 16 amino acids in total, end residues counted. This CDR3 is CTTVPAGLGDYYKKLF.

This clone was detected ten times or more. The rearrangement uses TRGV9 and TRGJP. TCRdb supplies no J gene; here it was assigned by aligning the nucleotide sequence to germline. Looked up from germline, CDR1 is GITISATS and CDR2 is ISYDGTV (reference sequence). The V and J ends lost 5 bases and 7 bases, in that order; junction bases with no gene match: 8. CDR3 size: 16 residues. CDR3 loop: CALWVGWELGKKIKVF. The CDR3 DNA reads as TGTGCCTTGTGGGTAGGGTGGGAGTTGGGCAAAAAAATCAAGGTATTT.